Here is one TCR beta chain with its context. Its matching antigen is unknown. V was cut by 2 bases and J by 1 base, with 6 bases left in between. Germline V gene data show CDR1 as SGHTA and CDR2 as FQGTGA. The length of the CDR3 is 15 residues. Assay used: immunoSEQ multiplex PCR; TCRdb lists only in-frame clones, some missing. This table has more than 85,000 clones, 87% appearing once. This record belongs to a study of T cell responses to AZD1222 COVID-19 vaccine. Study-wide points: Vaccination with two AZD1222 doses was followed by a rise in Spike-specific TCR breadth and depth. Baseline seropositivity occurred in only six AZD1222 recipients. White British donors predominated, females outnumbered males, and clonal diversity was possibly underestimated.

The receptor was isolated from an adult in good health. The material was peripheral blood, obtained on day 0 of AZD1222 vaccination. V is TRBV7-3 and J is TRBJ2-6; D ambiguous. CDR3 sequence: CASSLVLSGANVLTF. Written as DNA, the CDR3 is TGTGCCAGCAGCTTAGTTCTATCTGGGGCCAACGTCCTGACTTTC.